This T cell receptor beta chain was sequenced for a study of blood T cell repertoires in COVID-19. Method: immunoSEQ multiplex PCR; TCRdb's copy keeps in-frame clones and lacks some. The sample carries 150,000 or so clones, around 90% recorded once. The study drew participants aged about 18 to 95 years from under 30 US areas. Clinical history reported by participants formed the basis on which cohorts were assigned. Contact with a PCR-confirmed or clinician-diagnosed COVID-19 case occurred within 2 weeks of entry. This receptor was obtained from a woman in her forties who had been exposed to COVID-19. Sequencing input: PBMCs or T cells enriched from blood (not recorded which).

Written as DNA, the CDR3 is TGTGCCAGCAGCGTGGCGGGGTCCCACGAGCAGTACTTC. Protein product: CASSVAGSHEQYF. The V gene is TRBV9, the J gene TRBJ2-7; perhaps TRBD2 as D (6 bases). There are 13 residues in the CDR3. From germline, CDR1 is SGDLS and CDR2 YYNGEE. The V end was cut by 2 bases, the J end by 5 bases, with 11 bases between.